The rows below give T cell receptor beta chains drawn from one sample of a study of blood T cell repertoires in COVID-19. Assay used: immunoSEQ multiplex PCR; TCRdb lists only in-frame clones, some missing. The table lists 150,000 to 200,000 clones, around 80% of them singletons. Sequences were obtained from peripheral blood. The receptors derive from a woman of 80 years or more with active or convalescent COVID-19. Both conserved end residues are part of each CDR3. D genes are given only for firm matches. Some rows have no size entry. The others give once, few or many, or a class for an expanded clone.

v_gene	len	d_gene	abundance	j_gene	CDR3nt	CDR3aa
TRBV2	16	NA	NA	TRBJ1-1	TGTGCCAGCAGTCCCTTTAACTTATTACTGAACACTGAAGCTTTCTTT	CASSPFNLLLNTEAFF
TRBV11-2	14	TRBD2	NA	TRBJ2-2	TGTGCCAGCAGCCCCCTCGGGGGGACCGGGGAGCTGTTTTTT	CASSPLGGTGELFF
TRBV6-1	15	TRBD1	NA	TRBJ1-5	TGTGCCAGCAGTGAATCGACAGGGGTCGCTCAGCCCCAGCATTTT	CASSESTGVAQPQHF
TRBV19	13	NA	NA	TRBJ1-1	TGTGCCAGTAGTTCAACCCAGGGAAGTGAAGCTTTCTTT	CASSSTQGSEAFF
TRBV29-1	14	TRBD1	few	TRBJ1-4	TGCAGCGTTCGAGGGACAGGGCTGGGTGAAAAACTGTTTTTT	CSVRGTGLGEKLFF
TRBV5-4	16	NA	NA	TRBJ1-6	TGTGCCAGCAGCTTGAGTCAGCTAGGCAATAATTCACCCCTCCACTTT	CASSLSQLGNNSPLHF
TRBV5-1	15	TRBD1	NA	TRBJ2-3	TGCGCCAGCAGCTGGGGGGACAGGAGCTCAGATACGCAGTATTTT	CASSWGDRSSDTQYF
TRBV5-4	16	TRBD2	NA	TRBJ2-5	TGTGCCAGCAGCTTGGCCCAGCGGGGCTACCAAGAGACCCAGTACTTC	CASSLAQRGYQETQYF
TRBV6-5	12	TRBD1	NA	TRBJ1-1	TGTGCCAGCAGAATCGACAGGGTTGAAGCTTTCTTT	CASRIDRVEAFF
TRBV29-1	15	TRBD1	NA	TRBJ1-2	TGCAGCGCTATGGACAGGGGATTGGCTAACTATGGCTACACCTTC	CSAMDRGLANYGYTF
TRBV5-1	12	TRBD1	NA	TRBJ2-7	TGCGCCAGCAGCCTAGACAGGGCCCCGCAGTACTTC	CASSLDRAPQYF
TRBV7-3	15	TRBD1	once	TRBJ1-1	TGTGCCAGCAGCTCCGGGACAGGGGAGGACACTGAAGCTTTCTTT	CASSSGTGEDTEAFF
TRBV27	16	TRBD1	NA	TRBJ1-3	TGTGCCAGCAGCGCTGGGACAGGGTCGACTGGAAACACCATATATTTT	CASSAGTGSTGNTIYF
TRBV21-1	16	NA	few	TRBJ1-5	TGTGCCAGCCCCGCCCCGGGACAGGCCGGGAATCAGCCCCAGCATTTT	CASPAPGQAGNQPQHF
TRBV30	13	NA	NA	TRBJ2-2	TGTGCCTGGAGTGCACCAGGGTCGGGGGAGCTGTTTTTT	CAWSAPGSGELFF
TRBV4-3	16	NA	NA	TRBJ1-6	TGCGCCAGCAGCCAAGATCTAAGGCGGTTCGATTCACCCCTCCACTTT	CASSQDLRRFDSPLHF
TRBV10-2	14	NA	NA	TRBJ1-1	TGCGCCAGCAGGAGGGGAGGTATGAACACTGAAGCTTTCTTT	CASRRGGMNTEAFF
TRBV6-5	12	TRBD2	NA	TRBJ2-5	TGTGCCACCCGGGGACTAGATGGGACCCAGTACTTC	CATRGLDGTQYF
TRBV5-1	15	NA	few	TRBJ2-2	TGCGCCAGCAGTACTGACAGGATTAGGGCCGGGGAGCTGTTTTTT	CASSTDRIRAGELFF
TRBV4-2	12	NA	few	TRBJ2-7	TGTGCCAGCAGCCAAGACACCTACGAGCAGTACTTC	CASSQDTYEQYF
TRBV7-2	14	NA	NA	TRBJ1-4	TGTGCCAGCAGCTTAGGGGGCTATAATGAAAAACTGTTTTTT	CASSLGGYNEKLFF
TRBV7-8	14	NA	NA	TRBJ1-1	TGTGCCAGCAGCTTAGGCAGGTCAAAAACTGAAGCTTTCTTT	CASSLGRSKTEAFF
TRBV2	13	NA	NA	TRBJ2-3	TGTGCCAGCAGGGAGATTACCACAGATACGCAGTATTTT	CASREITTDTQYF
TRBV7-2	16	NA	NA	TRBJ1-2	TGTGCCAGCAGCCACTACCGACGGGAGAACTGGGATGGCTACACCTTC	CASSHYRRENWDGYTF
TRBV4-1	15	TRBD1	NA	TRBJ2-2	TGCGCCAGCAGCCGGGGGGACAGGGGGGACCGGGAGCTGTTTTTT	CASSRGDRGDRELFF
TRBV5-1	15	TRBD2	NA	TRBJ2-7	TGCGCCAGCAGGCCCGGGACTAGCGGAAACTACGAGCAGTACTTC	CASRPGTSGNYEQYF
TRBV5-5	14	TRBD2	NA	TRBJ2-7	TGTGCCAGCAGCCCATACGGGGGGGGGTACGAGCAGTACTTC	CASSPYGGGYEQYF
TRBV4-1	11	TRBD2	NA	TRBJ2-7	TGCGCCAGGATCCGGGGGGGGGCAGAGTACTTC	CARIRGGAEYF
TRBV19	16	TRBD1	NA	TRBJ2-7	TGTGCCAGTAGTATAGCCCTGGGACAGGGGATCTACGAGCAGTACTTC	CASSIALGQGIYEQYF
TRBV7-2	14	TRBD1	NA	TRBJ1-1	TGTGCCAGCAGCTTAAGGGGGCTGAACACTGAAGCTTTCTTT	CASSLRGLNTEAFF
TRBV5-5	15	TRBD1	NA	TRBJ2-2	TGTGCCAGCAGCTCCCGGGACAGGAACACCGGGGAGCTGTTTTTT	CASSSRDRNTGELFF
TRBV18	13	TRBD1	NA	TRBJ1-1	TGTGCCAGCTCACCACCGACAGGGTTAGGAGCTTTCTTT	CASSPPTGLGAFF
TRBV4-3	17	NA	NA	TRBJ1-4	TGCGCCAGCAGCCAAGATCAGATGGGACAAAGTCGGGAAAAACTGTTTTTT	CASSQDQMGQSREKLFF
TRBV19	18	NA	NA	TRBJ2-7	TGTGCCAGTAGTATAGATCGCTCTCCGGGACTGCGACCCTACGAGCAGTACTTC	CASSIDRSPGLRPYEQYF
TRBV7-9	15	NA	NA	TRBJ2-3	TGTGCCAGCAGCTTTTTAAGGGGGGGAACAGATACGCAGTATTTT	CASSFLRGGTDTQYF
TRBV5-6	14	NA	NA	TRBJ1-5	TGTGCCAGCAGCTTCTGGCAGGAGGGTCAGCCCCAGCATTTT	CASSFWQEGQPQHF
TRBV3-1/TRBV3-2	16	TRBD1	NA	TRBJ2-2	TGTGCCAGCAGCCACTCAAGGACAGGGCGAGCCGGGGAGCTGTTTTTT	CASSHSRTGRAGELFF
TRBV14	16	NA	NA	TRBJ1-1	TGTGCCAGCAGCCAAGTCCGCGGCCTATGGGACACTGAAGCTTTCTTT	CASSQVRGLWDTEAFF
TRBV2	14	TRBD2	once	TRBJ2-7	TGTGCCAGCAAAGGGACTAGCCTCTCCTACGAGCAGTACTTC	CASKGTSLSYEQYF
TRBV5-1	15	NA	NA	TRBJ2-3	TGCGCCAGCAGCTTGTCGGGAGTAAGCACAGATACGCAGTATTTT	CASSLSGVSTDTQYF
TRBV4-1	16	TRBD1	NA	TRBJ2-4	TGCGCCAGCAGCCAAGCGGACAGGGTAGCCAAAAACATTCAGTACTTC	CASSQADRVAKNIQYF
TRBV18	15	NA	NA	TRBJ1-4	TGTGCCAGCTCACCGGCCAAACAGGGATCTGAAAAACTGTTTTTT	CASSPAKQGSEKLFF
TRBV4-3	16	TRBD2	NA	TRBJ2-5	TGCGCCAGCAGCCAAGATGGTTCTAGCGGGGGCGAGACCCAGTACTTC	CASSQDGSSGGETQYF